The rows below give T cell receptor beta chains drawn from one sample of a study of blood T cell repertoires in COVID-19. Profiling relied on immunoSEQ multiplex PCR, and the TCRdb table lists in-frame clones only, not all of them. The sample carries 70,000 to 100,000 clones, 88% recorded once. The sequencing input was peripheral blood. The receptors originated from a woman older than 75 with active COVID-19. Each CDR3 is given with its conserved first and last residue. A D gene is named only where the DNA matches it firmly. Clone size, where shown, is once, few, many, or a class for clones that have expanded.

D gene: NA; J gene: TRBJ2-7; clone size: NA; V gene: TRBV15; CDR3 DNA: TGTGCCACCAGCAGAGATCGGCCGGGTATATCCTACGAGCAGTACTTC; CDR3 protein: CATSRDRPGISYEQYF
D gene: NA; J gene: TRBJ2-7; clone size: once; V gene: TRBV2; CDR3 DNA: TGTGCCAGCTCGGAGCAGACTTCCTCCTACGAGCAGTACTTC; CDR3 protein: CASSEQTSSYEQYF
D gene: NA; J gene: TRBJ2-5; clone size: NA; V gene: TRBV25-1; CDR3 DNA: TGTGCCAGCAGTGAAGGACAGATCCAAGAGACCCAGTACTTC; CDR3 protein: CASSEGQIQETQYF
D gene: TRBD2; J gene: TRBJ2-3; clone size: NA; V gene: TRBV27; CDR3 DNA: TGTGCCAGCAGTTTATCAAATAGCGGGAGAGCTCTAAATACGCAGTATTTT; CDR3 protein: CASSLSNSGRALNTQYF
D gene: NA; J gene: TRBJ1-5; clone size: NA; V gene: TRBV2; CDR3 DNA: TGTGCCAGCAGTGAAGCGCTGGGGCGCCGGGCGAGCAATCAGCCCCAGCATTTT; CDR3 protein: CASSEALGRRASNQPQHF
D gene: TRBD2; J gene: TRBJ2-7; clone size: NA; V gene: TRBV29-1; CDR3 DNA: TGCAGCGTCGGACTAGCGAACTCCTACGAGCAGTACTTC; CDR3 protein: CSVGLANSYEQYF
D gene: TRBD1; J gene: TRBJ2-7; clone size: NA; V gene: TRBV27; CDR3 DNA: TGTGCCAGCAGTTATAAATCCGGGACAGGGGGCACCTACGAGCAGTACTTC; CDR3 protein: CASSYKSGTGGTYEQYF
D gene: TRBD1; J gene: TRBJ2-1; clone size: NA; V gene: TRBV19; CDR3 DNA: TGTGCCAGTAGTAGGGGGACAGGGACTCTGAATGAGCAGTTCTTC; CDR3 protein: CASSRGTGTLNEQFF
D gene: NA; J gene: TRBJ2-5; clone size: once; V gene: TRBV19; CDR3 DNA: TGTGCCAGTAGTATTCCGCGACAGGCCGGCCAAGAGACCCAGTACTTC; CDR3 protein: CASSIPRQAGQETQYF
D gene: NA; J gene: TRBJ1-6; clone size: NA; V gene: TRBV28; CDR3 DNA: TGTGCCAGCATCCCCGCCCCCCAGCGTAATTCACCCCTCCACTTT; CDR3 protein: CASIPAPQRNSPLHF
D gene: NA; J gene: TRBJ2-3; clone size: NA; V gene: TRBV28; CDR3 DNA: TGTGCCAGCAGTTCATCGGGACACTTCACAGATACGCAGTATTTT; CDR3 protein: CASSSSGHFTDTQYF
D gene: TRBD2; J gene: TRBJ2-3; clone size: NA; V gene: TRBV3-1/TRBV3-2; CDR3 DNA: TGTGCCAGCAGCCTAACCGGGACTAGGGGAGATACGCAGTATTTT; CDR3 protein: CASSLTGTRGDTQYF
D gene: NA; J gene: TRBJ1-2; clone size: NA; V gene: TRBV19; CDR3 DNA: TGTGCCAGTAGTTACAGGGATCGGGACTATGGCTACACCTTC; CDR3 protein: CASSYRDRDYGYTF
D gene: NA; J gene: TRBJ2-1; clone size: NA; V gene: TRBV29-1; CDR3 DNA: TGCAGCACCAAATGGAGGAGGGCCGAAAATGAGCAGTTCTTC; CDR3 protein: CSTKWRRAENEQFF
D gene: NA; J gene: TRBJ2-7; clone size: NA; V gene: TRBV7-9; CDR3 DNA: TGTGCCAGCAGCGTAGCCGGACAGTCCTACGAGCAGTACTTC; CDR3 protein: CASSVAGQSYEQYF
D gene: NA; J gene: TRBJ2-3; clone size: NA; V gene: TRBV9; CDR3 DNA: TGTGCCAGCAGCATCCGGGTCGCAGATACGCAGTATTTT; CDR3 protein: CASSIRVADTQYF
D gene: TRBD2; J gene: TRBJ2-7; clone size: NA; V gene: TRBV28; CDR3 DNA: TGTGCCAGCAGCCGGGCGGGGGGGATCGACGAGCAGTACTTC; CDR3 protein: CASSRAGGIDEQYF
D gene: TRBD2; J gene: TRBJ2-5; clone size: NA; V gene: TRBV27; CDR3 DNA: TGTGCCAGCAGTTCCAGACTAGCGGGGACACAAGAGACCCAGTACTTC; CDR3 protein: CASSSRLAGTQETQYF
D gene: NA; J gene: TRBJ2-7; clone size: NA; V gene: TRBV28; CDR3 DNA: TGTGCCAGCAGTTTAACCCTTAATAGCGCCTACGAGCAGTACTTC; CDR3 protein: CASSLTLNSAYEQYF
D gene: TRBD2; J gene: TRBJ2-1; clone size: NA; V gene: TRBV19; CDR3 DNA: TGTGCCAGTAGCCCACAAAGCGGGAGGGCCGGTGAGCAGTTCTTC; CDR3 protein: CASSPQSGRAGEQFF
D gene: TRBD1; J gene: TRBJ2-5; clone size: NA; V gene: TRBV18; CDR3 DNA: TGTGCCAGCTCACCGGACAGGCTTCAAGAGACCCAGTACTTC; CDR3 protein: CASSPDRLQETQYF
D gene: TRBD1; J gene: TRBJ1-2; clone size: NA; V gene: TRBV2; CDR3 DNA: TGTGCCAGCAGCGGCGGGACAGCCTATGGCTACACCTTC; CDR3 protein: CASSGGTAYGYTF
D gene: TRBD2; J gene: TRBJ2-1; clone size: few; V gene: TRBV3-1/TRBV3-2; CDR3 DNA: TGTGCCAGCAGCCAAGGACTAGCGGGAGGGAGTGAGCAGTTCTTC; CDR3 protein: CASSQGLAGGSEQFF
D gene: TRBD1; J gene: TRBJ2-1; clone size: NA; V gene: TRBV28; CDR3 DNA: TGTGCCAGCAGTTCGAGGACAGGGGGAAGTGATGAGCAGTTCTTC; CDR3 protein: CASSSRTGGSDEQFF
D gene: NA; J gene: TRBJ1-5; clone size: NA; V gene: TRBV6-1; CDR3 DNA: TGTGCCAGCAGTGAAGTGTATCACGGTAGCAATCAGCCCCAGCATTTT; CDR3 protein: CASSEVYHGSNQPQHF
D gene: NA; J gene: TRBJ1-2; clone size: NA; V gene: TRBV30; CDR3 DNA: TGTGCCTGGAGGCCCCTTACTGACTATGGCTACACCTTC; CDR3 protein: CAWRPLTDYGYTF
D gene: NA; J gene: TRBJ1-5; clone size: few; V gene: TRBV4-3; CDR3 DNA: TGCGCCAGCAGCCCTAGGCCTGGGGGGCAGCCCCAGCATTTT; CDR3 protein: CASSPRPGGQPQHF
D gene: NA; J gene: TRBJ1-5; clone size: NA; V gene: TRBV19; CDR3 DNA: TGTGCCACACTGAAAAGCTTCGGGTACACTAATCAGCCCCAGCATTTT; CDR3 protein: CATLKSFGYTNQPQHF
D gene: TRBD1; J gene: TRBJ1-1; clone size: NA; V gene: TRBV6-2/TRBV6-3; CDR3 DNA: TGTGCCAGCAGCCGACAGGGGGGTCTGACTGAAGCTTTCTTT; CDR3 protein: CASSRQGGLTEAFF
D gene: TRBD2; J gene: TRBJ2-1; clone size: once; V gene: TRBV27; CDR3 DNA: TGTGCCAGCAGTTCCCCTTCCGGGACTAGTGCGTACAATGAGCAGTTCTTC; CDR3 protein: CASSSPSGTSAYNEQFF
D gene: TRBD1; J gene: TRBJ2-1; clone size: NA; V gene: TRBV5-1; CDR3 DNA: TGCGCCAGCAGCTTGCTGGGACAGCCTTACAATGAGCAGTTCTTC; CDR3 protein: CASSLLGQPYNEQFF
D gene: TRBD1; J gene: TRBJ1-5; clone size: NA; V gene: TRBV5-4; CDR3 DNA: TGTGCCAGCAGCTTCGACAGGGATCAGCCCCAGCATTTT; CDR3 protein: CASSFDRDQPQHF
D gene: TRBD1; J gene: TRBJ2-1; clone size: NA; V gene: TRBV5-1; CDR3 DNA: TGCGCCAGCAGCGCTACAGGGGGCTACTACAATGAGCAGTTCTTC; CDR3 protein: CASSATGGYYNEQFF
D gene: TRBD2; J gene: TRBJ2-1; clone size: NA; V gene: TRBV19; CDR3 DNA: TGTGCCAGTTCTTATAGCGGGAGGGCCTACAATGAGCAGTTCTTC; CDR3 protein: CASSYSGRAYNEQFF
D gene: NA; J gene: TRBJ2-5; clone size: NA; V gene: TRBV4-1; CDR3 DNA: TGCGCCAGCAGCCAAGTTCTGATAGCGACCCAGTACTTC; CDR3 protein: CASSQVLIATQYF
D gene: TRBD2; J gene: TRBJ2-7; clone size: NA; V gene: TRBV5-8; CDR3 DNA: TGTGCCAGCAGCTTGAAAGGACTAGGGGACTCCTACGAGCAGTACTTC; CDR3 protein: CASSLKGLGDSYEQYF
D gene: NA; J gene: TRBJ1-5; clone size: NA; V gene: TRBV5-1; CDR3 DNA: TGCGCCAGCAGCTTGGGGACTAATTTGAATCAGCCCCAGCATTTT; CDR3 protein: CASSLGTNLNQPQHF
D gene: TRBD2; J gene: TRBJ2-7; clone size: NA; V gene: TRBV5-6; CDR3 DNA: TGTGCCAGCAGCCTAGGACTAGCGGGAGCTAGGGAGCAGTACTTC; CDR3 protein: CASSLGLAGAREQYF
D gene: NA; J gene: TRBJ1-2; clone size: NA; V gene: TRBV3-1/TRBV3-2; CDR3 DNA: TGTGCCAGCAGCCAAGACCTGCGCTGGAACTATGGCTACACCTTC; CDR3 protein: CASSQDLRWNYGYTF
D gene: NA; J gene: TRBJ2-7; clone size: NA; V gene: TRBV7-9; CDR3 DNA: TGTGCCAGCAGCGCGCGAGGGATGACCTACGAGCAGTACTTC; CDR3 protein: CASSARGMTYEQYF
D gene: TRBD2; J gene: TRBJ2-7; clone size: NA; V gene: TRBV9; CDR3 DNA: TGTGCCAGCAGCGTATTTTTAGCGGGGGACGAGCAGTACTTC; CDR3 protein: CASSVFLAGDEQYF
D gene: TRBD2; J gene: TRBJ2-3; clone size: NA; V gene: TRBV5-1; CDR3 DNA: TGCGCCAGCAGCCCACTTTCGGGGGGGCTCACAGATACGCAGTATTTT; CDR3 protein: CASSPLSGGLTDTQYF